This T cell receptor beta chain came from a study of cytomegalovirus exposure and HLA in healthy donors. General study points: Being productive about 87% or about 30% of the time was typical of most TCR beta V segments in an earlier analysis.

Germline V gene lookup returns CDR1 SEHNR and CDR2 FQNEAQ (reference sequence). CDR3 length: 12 residues. Remarks on this clone: Its specificity is unknown. The germline gene is not matched at one end of the junction; a read error may be the cause.

Use of 60 Vbeta and 13 Jbeta primers characterized the PCR. Libraries were prepared by immunoSEQ multiplex PCR; TCRdb keeps only in-frame clonotypes and omits some of them. The sample carries some 130,000 clones, 79% recorded once. The sequenced sample was PBMCs. The TCR comes from a man in his forties in good health and CMV-seropositive. The gene calls are TRBV7-9 and TRBJ2-1; no clear D gene. The CDR3 DNA is TGTTCCAGCAGCCTCTTTAGAGGTGAGCAGTTCTTC. Protein product: CSSSLFRGEQFF.